This T cell receptor beta chain came from a study of cytomegalovirus exposure and HLA in healthy donors. Whole-study context: Genetic ancestry analysis placed around four fifths of the roughly 400 donors that were genotyped in the Caucasian-associated cluster. Study observations and caveats: Cytomegalovirus-associated status was assigned to about 150 TCR beta chains. Versus the roughly 640-donor mean, an Asian-associated ancestry cluster reportedly showed fewer N-insertions in a later analysis.

Note on this clone: Its target is not known.

13 Jbeta primers and 60 Vbeta primers were used for the PCR. Per the original methods: There were 80 million to 95 million unique TCR beta chains by a later count, and around 10 million of them were shared. This table comes from immunoSEQ multiplex PCR, and its TCRdb copy is limited to in-frame clones, with some not included. The DNA gave D and trimming, while V, J and clone size come from that table. Of roughly 170,000 clones listed, more than 70% are singletons. V trimming: 4 bases; J trimming: 2 bases; junction bases outside the gene matches: 3. The length of the CDR3 is 15 residues. From germline, CDR1 is SGHNT and CDR2 YYREEE (reference sequence).

Input material: PBMCs. The chain has TRBV5-4 and TRBJ2-1; 10 bases map to TRBD1. The clonotype originates from a woman aged 45-65 years in good health and CMV-seropositive. Written as DNA, the CDR3 is TGTGCCAGCAGCCGGGACAGGGGCACCTACAATGAGCAGTTCTTC. Residues: CASSRDRGTYNEQFF.